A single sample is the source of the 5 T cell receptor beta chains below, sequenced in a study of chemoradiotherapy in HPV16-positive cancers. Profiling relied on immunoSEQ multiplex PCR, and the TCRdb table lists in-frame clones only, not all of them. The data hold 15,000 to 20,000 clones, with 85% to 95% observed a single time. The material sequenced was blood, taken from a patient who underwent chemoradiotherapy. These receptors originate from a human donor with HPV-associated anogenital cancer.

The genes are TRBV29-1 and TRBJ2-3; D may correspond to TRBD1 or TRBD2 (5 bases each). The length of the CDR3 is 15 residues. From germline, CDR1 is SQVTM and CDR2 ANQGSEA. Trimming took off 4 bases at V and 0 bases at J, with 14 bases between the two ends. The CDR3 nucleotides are TGCAGCGTTGTGGGGGTCCCGGTTAGCACAGATACGCAGTATTTT. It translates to CSVVGVPVSTDTQYF.

In nucleotides, the CDR3 is TGTGCCAGCAGCCCAGGGCGGGTCACTGGAAACACCATATATTTT. Its translation: CASSPGRVTGNTIYF. The V call is TRBV7-9, the J call TRBJ1-3, with D possibly being TRBD1 (5 bases). This CDR3 is 15 amino acids long. CDR1 and CDR2 from the germline V gene are SEHNR and FQNEAQ (reference sequence). V was pared by 5 bases and J by 2 bases, with 13 bases between.

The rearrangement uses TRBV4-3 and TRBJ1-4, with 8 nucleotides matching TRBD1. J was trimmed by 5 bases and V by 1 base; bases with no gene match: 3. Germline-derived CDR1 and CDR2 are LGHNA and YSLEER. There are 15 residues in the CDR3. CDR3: CASSQGTGTNEKLFF. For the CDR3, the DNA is TGCGCCAGCAGCCAAGGGACAGGGACGAATGAAAAACTGTTTTTT.

The CDR3 coding sequence is TGTGCCAGCAGTGACAGGGGGCTCGGGTACAATGAGCAGTTCTTC. Protein sequence: CASSDRGLGYNEQFF. This chain joins TRBV2 and TRBJ2-1; 8 nucleotides agree with TRBD1. Germline assignment: CDR1 SNHLY and CDR2 FYNNEI. V dropped 3 bases and J dropped 4; count of bases not matched to a gene: 5. The CDR3 has 15 residues.

The DNA for the CDR3 is TGTGCCAGCAGTGGCGGGAGTGTCTACTCTGGGGCCAACGTCCTGACTTTC. As protein: CASSGGSVYSGANVLTF. The chain links TRBV11-3 to TRBJ2-6; TRBD2 matches at 7 bases. CDR1 is SGHNT, CDR2 YENEEA, per germline. Trimming cost V 6 bases and J 0 bases; bases outside gene matches: 8. The CDR3 length is 17 residues.